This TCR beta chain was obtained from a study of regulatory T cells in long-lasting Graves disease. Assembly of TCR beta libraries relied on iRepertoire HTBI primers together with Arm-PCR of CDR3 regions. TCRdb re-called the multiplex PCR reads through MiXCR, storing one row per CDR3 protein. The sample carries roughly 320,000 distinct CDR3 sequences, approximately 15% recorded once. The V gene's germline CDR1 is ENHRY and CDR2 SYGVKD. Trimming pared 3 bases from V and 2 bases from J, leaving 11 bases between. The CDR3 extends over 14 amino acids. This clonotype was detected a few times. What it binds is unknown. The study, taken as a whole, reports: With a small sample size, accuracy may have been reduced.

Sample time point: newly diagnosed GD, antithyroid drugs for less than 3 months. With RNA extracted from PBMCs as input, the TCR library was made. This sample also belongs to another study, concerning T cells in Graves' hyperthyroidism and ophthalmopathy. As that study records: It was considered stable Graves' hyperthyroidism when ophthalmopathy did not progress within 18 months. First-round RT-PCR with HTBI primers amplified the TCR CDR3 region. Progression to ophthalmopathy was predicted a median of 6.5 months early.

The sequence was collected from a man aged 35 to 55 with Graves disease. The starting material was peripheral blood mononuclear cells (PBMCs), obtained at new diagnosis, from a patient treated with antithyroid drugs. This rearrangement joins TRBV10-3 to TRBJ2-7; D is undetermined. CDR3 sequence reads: CAISENSPTYEQYF. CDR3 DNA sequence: TGTGCCATCAGTGAAAATAGTCCAACCTACGAGCAGTACTTC.